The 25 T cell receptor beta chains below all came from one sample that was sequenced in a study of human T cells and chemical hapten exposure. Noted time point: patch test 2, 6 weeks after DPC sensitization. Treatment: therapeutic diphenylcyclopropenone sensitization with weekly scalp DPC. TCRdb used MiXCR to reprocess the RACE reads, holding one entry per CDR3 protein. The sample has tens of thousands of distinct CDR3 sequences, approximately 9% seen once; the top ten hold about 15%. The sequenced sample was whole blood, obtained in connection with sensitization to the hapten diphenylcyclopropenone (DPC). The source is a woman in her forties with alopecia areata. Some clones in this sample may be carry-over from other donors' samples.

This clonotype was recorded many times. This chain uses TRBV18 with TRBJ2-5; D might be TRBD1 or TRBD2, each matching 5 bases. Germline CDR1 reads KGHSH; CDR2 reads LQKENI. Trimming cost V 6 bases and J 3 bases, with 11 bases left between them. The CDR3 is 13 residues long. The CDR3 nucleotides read TGTGCCAGCTCCCGGGGCAGGGAAGAGACCCAGTACTTC. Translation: CASSRGREETQYF.

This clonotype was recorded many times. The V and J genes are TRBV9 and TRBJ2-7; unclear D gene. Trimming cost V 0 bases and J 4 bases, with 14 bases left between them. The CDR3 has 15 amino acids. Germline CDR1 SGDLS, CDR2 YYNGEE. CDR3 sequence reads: CASSVGGQPSYEQYF. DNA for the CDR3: TGTGCCAGCAGCGTAGGAGGTCAGCCGTCTTACGAGCAGTACTTC.

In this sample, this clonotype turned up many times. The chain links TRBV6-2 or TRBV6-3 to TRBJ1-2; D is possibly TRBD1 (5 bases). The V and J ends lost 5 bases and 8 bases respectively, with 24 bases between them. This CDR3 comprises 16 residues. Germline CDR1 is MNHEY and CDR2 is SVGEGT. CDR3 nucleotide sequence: TGTGCCAGCAGTCATGTTGACAGTCCTCTAATTCTCGGCTACACCTTC. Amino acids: CASSHVDSPLILGYTF.

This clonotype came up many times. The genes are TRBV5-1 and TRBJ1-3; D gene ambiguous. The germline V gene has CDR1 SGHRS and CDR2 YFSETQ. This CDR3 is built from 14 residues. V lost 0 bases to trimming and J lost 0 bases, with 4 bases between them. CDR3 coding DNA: TGCGCCAGCAGCTTGGACCTCTCTGGAAACACCATATATTTT. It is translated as CASSLDLSGNTIYF.

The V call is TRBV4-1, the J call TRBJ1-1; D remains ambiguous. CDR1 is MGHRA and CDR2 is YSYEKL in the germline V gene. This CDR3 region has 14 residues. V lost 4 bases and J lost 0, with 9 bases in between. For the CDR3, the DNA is TGCGCCAGCAGCCCGACCCACATGAACACTGAAGCTTTCTTT. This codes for CASSPTHMNTEAFF.

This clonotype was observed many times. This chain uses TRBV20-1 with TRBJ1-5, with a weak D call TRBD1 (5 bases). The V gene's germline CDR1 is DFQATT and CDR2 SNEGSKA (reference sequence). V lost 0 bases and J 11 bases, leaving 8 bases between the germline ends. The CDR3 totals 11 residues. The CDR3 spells CSARDRAAQHF. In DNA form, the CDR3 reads TGCAGTGCTAGAGACAGGGCAGCCCAGCATTTT.

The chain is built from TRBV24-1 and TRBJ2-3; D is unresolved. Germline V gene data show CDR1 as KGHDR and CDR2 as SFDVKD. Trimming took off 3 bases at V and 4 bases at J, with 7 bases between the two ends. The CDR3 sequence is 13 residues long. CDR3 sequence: CATSDPRADTQYF. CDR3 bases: TGTGCCACCAGTGATCCCCGTGCAGATACGCAGTATTTT.

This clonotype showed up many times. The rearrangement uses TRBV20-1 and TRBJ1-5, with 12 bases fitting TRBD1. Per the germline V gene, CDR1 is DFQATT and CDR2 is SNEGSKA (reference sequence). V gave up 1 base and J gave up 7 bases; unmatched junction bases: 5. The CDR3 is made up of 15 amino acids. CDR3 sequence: CSARARDRGPQPQHF. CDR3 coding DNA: TGCAGTGCTAGAGCTCGGGACAGGGGGCCGCAGCCCCAGCATTTT.

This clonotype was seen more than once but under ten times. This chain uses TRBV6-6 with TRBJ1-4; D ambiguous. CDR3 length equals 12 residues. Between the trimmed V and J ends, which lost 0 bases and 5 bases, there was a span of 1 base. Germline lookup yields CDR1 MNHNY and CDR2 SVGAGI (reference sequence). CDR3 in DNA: TGTGCCAGCAGTTACTCGAATGAAAAACTGTTTTTT. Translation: CASSYSNEKLFF.

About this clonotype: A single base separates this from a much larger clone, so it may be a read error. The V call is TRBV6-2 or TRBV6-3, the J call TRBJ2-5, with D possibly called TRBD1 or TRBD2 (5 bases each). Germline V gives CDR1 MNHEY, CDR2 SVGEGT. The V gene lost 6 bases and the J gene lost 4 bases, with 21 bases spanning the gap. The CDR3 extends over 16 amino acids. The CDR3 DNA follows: TGTGCCAGCAGCCGCGTGGGGACCCAAGGGCCAGAGACCCAGTACTTC. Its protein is CASSRVGTQGPETQYF.

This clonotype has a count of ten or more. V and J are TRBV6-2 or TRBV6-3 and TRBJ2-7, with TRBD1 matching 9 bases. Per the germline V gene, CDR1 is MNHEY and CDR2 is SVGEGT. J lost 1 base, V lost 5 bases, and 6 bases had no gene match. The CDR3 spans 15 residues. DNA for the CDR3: TGTGCCAGCAGTCCAGCGGACAGGGGTTCCTACGAGCAGTACTTC. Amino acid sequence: CASSPADRGSYEQYF.

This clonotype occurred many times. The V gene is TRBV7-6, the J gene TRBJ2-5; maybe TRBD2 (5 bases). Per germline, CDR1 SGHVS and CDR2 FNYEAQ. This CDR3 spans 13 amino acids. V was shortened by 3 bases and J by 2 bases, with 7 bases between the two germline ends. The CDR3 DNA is TGTGCCAGCAGCTTCGGGGTTCAAGAGACCCAGTACTTC. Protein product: CASSFGVQETQYF.

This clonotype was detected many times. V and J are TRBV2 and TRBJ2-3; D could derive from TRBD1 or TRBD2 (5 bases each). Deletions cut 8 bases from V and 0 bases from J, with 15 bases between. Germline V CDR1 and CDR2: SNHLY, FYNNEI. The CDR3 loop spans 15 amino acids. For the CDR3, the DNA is TGTGCCAGCTCGTTCGGGGCAGATAGCACAGATACGCAGTATTTT. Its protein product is CASSFGADSTDTQYF. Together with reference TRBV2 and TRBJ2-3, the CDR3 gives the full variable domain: EPEVTQTPSHQVTQMGQEVILRCVPISNHLYFYWYRQILGQKVEFLVSFYNNEISEKSEIFDDQFSVERPDGSNFTLKIRSTKLEDSAMYFCASSFGADSTDTQYFGPGTRLTVL.

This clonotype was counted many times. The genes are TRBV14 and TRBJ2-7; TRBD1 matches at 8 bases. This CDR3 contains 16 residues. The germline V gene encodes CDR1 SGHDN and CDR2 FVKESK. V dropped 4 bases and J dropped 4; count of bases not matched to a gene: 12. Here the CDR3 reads CASSPLTGGAVYEQYF. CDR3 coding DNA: TGTGCCAGCAGCCCCTTAACAGGGGGAGCGGTTTACGAGCAGTACTTC.

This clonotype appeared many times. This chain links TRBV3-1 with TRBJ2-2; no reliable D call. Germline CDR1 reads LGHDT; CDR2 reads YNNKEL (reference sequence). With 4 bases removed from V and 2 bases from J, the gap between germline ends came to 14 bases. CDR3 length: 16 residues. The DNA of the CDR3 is TGTGCCAGCAGCCCTGGTGAAAAGCTAAACACCGGGGAGCTGTTTTTT. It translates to CASSPGEKLNTGELFF.

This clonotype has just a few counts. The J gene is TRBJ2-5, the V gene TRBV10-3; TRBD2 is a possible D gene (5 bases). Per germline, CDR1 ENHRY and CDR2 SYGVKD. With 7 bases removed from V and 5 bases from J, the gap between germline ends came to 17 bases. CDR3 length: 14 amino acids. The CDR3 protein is CAIKGSTRGETQYF. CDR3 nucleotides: TGTGCCATCAAGGGTTCGACCCGCGGGGAGACCCAGTACTTC.

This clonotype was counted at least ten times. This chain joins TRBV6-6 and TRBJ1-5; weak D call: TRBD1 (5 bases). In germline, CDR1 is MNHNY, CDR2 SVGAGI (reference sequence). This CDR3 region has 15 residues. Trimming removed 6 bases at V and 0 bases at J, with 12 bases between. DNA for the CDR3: TGTGCCAGCAGCCTACAGGTTTATAGCAATCAGCCCCAGCATTTT. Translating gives CASSLQVYSNQPQHF.

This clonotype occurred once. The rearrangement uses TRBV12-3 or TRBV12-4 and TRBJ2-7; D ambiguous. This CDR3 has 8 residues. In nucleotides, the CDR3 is TGTGCCAGCAGTCACCCCGGGGTC. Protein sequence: CASSHPGV.

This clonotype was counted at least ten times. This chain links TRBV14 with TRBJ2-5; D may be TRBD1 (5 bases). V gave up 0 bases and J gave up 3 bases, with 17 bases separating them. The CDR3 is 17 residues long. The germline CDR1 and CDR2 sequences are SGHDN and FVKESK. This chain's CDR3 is CASSQDFNRLAKETQYF. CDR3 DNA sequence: TGTGCCAGCAGCCAAGATTTTAACAGGCTCGCCAAAGAGACCCAGTACTTC.

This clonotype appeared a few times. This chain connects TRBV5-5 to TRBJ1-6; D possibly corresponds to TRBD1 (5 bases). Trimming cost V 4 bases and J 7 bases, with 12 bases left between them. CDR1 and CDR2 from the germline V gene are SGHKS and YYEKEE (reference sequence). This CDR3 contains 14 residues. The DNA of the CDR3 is TGTGCCAGCAGCGCCGGACGGGACAATTCACCCCTCCACTTT. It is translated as CASSAGRDNSPLHF.

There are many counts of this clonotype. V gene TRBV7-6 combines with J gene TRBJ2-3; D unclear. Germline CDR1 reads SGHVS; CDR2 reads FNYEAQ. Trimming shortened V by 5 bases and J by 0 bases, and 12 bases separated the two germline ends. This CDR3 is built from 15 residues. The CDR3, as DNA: TGTGCCAGCAGCCATCTCGTGATGAGCACAGATACGCAGTATTTT. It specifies CASSHLVMSTDTQYF.

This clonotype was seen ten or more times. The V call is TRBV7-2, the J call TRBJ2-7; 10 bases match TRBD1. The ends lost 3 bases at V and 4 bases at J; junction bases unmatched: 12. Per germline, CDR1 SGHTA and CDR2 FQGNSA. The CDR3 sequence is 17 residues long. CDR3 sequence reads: CASSLMTGGAGSYEQYF. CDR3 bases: TGTGCCAGCAGCTTGATGACAGGGGGCGCGGGATCTTACGAGCAGTACTTC.

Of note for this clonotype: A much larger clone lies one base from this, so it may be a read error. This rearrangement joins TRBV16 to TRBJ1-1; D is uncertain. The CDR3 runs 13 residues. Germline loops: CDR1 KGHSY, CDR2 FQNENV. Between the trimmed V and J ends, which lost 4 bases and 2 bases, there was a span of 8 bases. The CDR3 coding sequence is TGTGCCAGCAGCCCCCACAGTAACACTGAAGCTTTCTTT. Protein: CASSPHSNTEAFF.

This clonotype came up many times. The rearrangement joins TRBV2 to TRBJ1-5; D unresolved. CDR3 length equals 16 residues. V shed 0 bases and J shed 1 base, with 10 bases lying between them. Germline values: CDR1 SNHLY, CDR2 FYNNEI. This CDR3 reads CASSEALGRSNQPQHF. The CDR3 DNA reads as TGTGCCAGCAGTGAAGCGCTGGGTAGGAGCAATCAGCCCCAGCATTTT.

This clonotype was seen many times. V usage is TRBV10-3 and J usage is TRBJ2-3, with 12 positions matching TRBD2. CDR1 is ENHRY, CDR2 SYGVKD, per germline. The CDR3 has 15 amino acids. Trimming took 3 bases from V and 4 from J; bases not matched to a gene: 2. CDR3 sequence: CAISELAGGSDTQYF. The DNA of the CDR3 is TGTGCCATCAGTGAACTAGCGGGGGGTTCAGATACGCAGTATTTT.